This entry features one T cell receptor (beta chain) sequence. Its antigen is undetermined. Described time point: pre-sensitization, week 0. Treatment defined: therapeutic diphenylcyclopropenone sensitization with weekly scalp DPC. The data originate from a study of human T cells and chemical hapten exposure. Trimming removed 0 bases from V and 12 bases from J, with 9 bases in between. Germline CDR1 and CDR2: SGHAT and FQNNGV. The CDR3 totals 12 residues. Original analysis: Across samples, TCR counts had a median of about 92,000 and ranged from about 23,224 to 700,000. MiXCR was run by TCRdb on the RACE reads, yielding one entry per CDR3 protein. V and J calls and clone size were set by TCRdb, not the authors. The table lists 190,000 or so distinct CDR3 sequences, around 30% of them singletons. Whole-study findings and limits: Because they had alopecia, donors may respond immunologically unlike healthy people.

This clonotype was obtained from a woman aged 25 to 39 with alopecia areata. Some clones in this sample may be carry-over from other donors' samples. Sample: whole blood, taken in connection with sensitization to the hapten diphenylcyclopropenone (DPC). The chain joins TRBV11-2 to TRBJ1-5; no definite D call. As DNA, the CDR3 is TGTGCCAGCAGCTTAGATGGGGTCCTCCAGCATTTT. Translating it yields CASSLDGVLQHF.